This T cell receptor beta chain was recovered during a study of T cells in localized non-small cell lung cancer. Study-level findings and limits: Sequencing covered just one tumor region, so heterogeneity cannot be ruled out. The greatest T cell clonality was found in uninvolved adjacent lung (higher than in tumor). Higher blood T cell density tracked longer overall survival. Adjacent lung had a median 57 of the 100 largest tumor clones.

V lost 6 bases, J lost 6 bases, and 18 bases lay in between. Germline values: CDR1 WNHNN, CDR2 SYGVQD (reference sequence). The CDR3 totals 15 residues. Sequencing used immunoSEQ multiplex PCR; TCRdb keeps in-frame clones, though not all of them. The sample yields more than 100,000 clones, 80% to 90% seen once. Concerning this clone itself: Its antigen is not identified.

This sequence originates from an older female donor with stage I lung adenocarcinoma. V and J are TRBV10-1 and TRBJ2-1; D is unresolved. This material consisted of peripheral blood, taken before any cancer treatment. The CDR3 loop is CASSHAGRQANEQFF. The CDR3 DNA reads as TGCGCCAGCAGCCACGCTGGACGCCAGGCCAATGAGCAGTTCTTC.